The entry that follows covers one T cell receptor (beta chain) sequence. Its antigen is as yet unknown. With 0 bases removed from V and 12 bases from J, the gap between germline ends came to 10 bases. The germline gives CDR1 SGHKS, CDR2 YYEKEE (reference sequence). CDR3 length equals 13 residues. TCRdb's table, derived via immunoSEQ multiplex PCR, lists solely in-frame clones and lacks some. The repertoire holds about 84,000 clones, with about four fifths as singletons. The sample is drawn from a study of PD-L1 blockade in urothelial cancer. Study in general: Administration of atezolizumab to patients began at some point between 2013 and 2014, at 1,200 mg intravenously every 3 weeks. Males with urothelial cancer arising in the bladder constituted twenty-five of the 29 patients. Samples came from 3 weeks, at the second dose, and 6 weeks into treatment.

Findings of the study overall: Durable-benefit patients expanded tumor-associated blood clones more at 3 weeks.

V and J are TRBV5-5 and TRBJ1-6; tentatively, D is TRBD1 (6 bases). Here the sequenced sample was PBMCs, taken around atezolizumab (anti-PD-L1) treatment. This clonotype was sampled from a man between 70 and 80 years old with urothelial cancer. CDR3: CASSLGTERPLHF. CDR3 bases: TGTGCCAGCAGCTTGGGGACAGAAAGACCCCTCCACTTT.